This T cell receptor (beta chain) was captured in a study of OX40 agonist ivuxolimab in advanced cancers. The germline V gene encodes CDR1 ENHRY and CDR2 SYGVKD. This CDR3 comprises 13 residues. The V gene lost 10 bases and the J gene lost 8 bases, with 18 bases spanning the gap. Profiled with immunoSEQ multiplex PCR; TCRdb holds only in-frame clones, not every one. This sample carries approximately 79,000 clones, 94% of them seen once, and the ten largest clones take approximately 20%. Autoimmune disease history or systemic immunosuppression disqualified patients. The sequence derives from an adult with an advanced solid tumor such as melanoma, head and neck, liver or kidney cancer. The source material was CD4+ or CD8+ T cells sorted from blood, sampled in a trial of the OX40 agonist ivuxolimab. The rearrangement joins TRBV10-3 to TRBJ1-3; a weak D match, TRBD1 (5 bases). The CDR3 spells CASLTDGGDTIYF. Written as DNA, the CDR3 is TGTGCCAGCCTGACGGACGGGGGAGACACCATATATTTT.